This T cell receptor beta chain was captured by sequencing in a study of patients and donors after allogeneic stem cell transplantation. The count of this clonotype is one. TCRdb processed the RT-PCR reads anew with MiXCR; each CDR3 protein has one entry. The sample comprises some 200,000 distinct CDR3 sequences, 41% of which are singletons, and 33% rests with the top ten. The sequenced sample consisted of blood, either unsorted or a sorted T cell fraction (not recorded which). This receptor was obtained from a human donor who was either an allogeneic HSCT recipient or a stem cell or donor lymphocyte infusion donor (not recorded which). It is not recorded whose cells these are; they may come from a transplant donor.

The CDR3 loop is CASSQERGHEQYF. The CDR3 nucleotides read TGCGCCAGCAGCCAAGAGAGGGGGCACGAGCAGTACTTC. The gene calls are TRBV4-1 and TRBJ2-7, with 7 bases that match TRBD1. Trimming at V came to 0 bases and at J to 5 bases, leaving 1 base not matched to a gene. Germline CDR1 and CDR2: MGHRA and YSYEKL. The CDR3 length is 13 residues.